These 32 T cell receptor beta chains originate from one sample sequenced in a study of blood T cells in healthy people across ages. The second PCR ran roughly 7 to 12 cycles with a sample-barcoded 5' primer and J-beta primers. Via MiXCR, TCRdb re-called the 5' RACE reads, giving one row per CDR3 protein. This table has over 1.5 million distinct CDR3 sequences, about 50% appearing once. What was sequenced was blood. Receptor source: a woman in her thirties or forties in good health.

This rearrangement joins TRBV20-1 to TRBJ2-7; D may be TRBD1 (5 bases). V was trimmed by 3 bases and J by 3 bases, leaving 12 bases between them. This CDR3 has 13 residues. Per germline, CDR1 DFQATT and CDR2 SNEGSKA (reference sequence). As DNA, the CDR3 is TGCAGTGCTAGTCAGGGTCTTAGCTACGAGCAGTACTTC. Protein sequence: CSASQGLSYEQYF.

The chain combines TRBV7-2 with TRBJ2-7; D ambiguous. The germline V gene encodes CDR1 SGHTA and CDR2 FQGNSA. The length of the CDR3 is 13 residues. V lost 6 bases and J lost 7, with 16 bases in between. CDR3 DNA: TGTGCCAGCAGGCTACCTGCGACTGGGGAGCAGTACTTC. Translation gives CASRLPATGEQYF.

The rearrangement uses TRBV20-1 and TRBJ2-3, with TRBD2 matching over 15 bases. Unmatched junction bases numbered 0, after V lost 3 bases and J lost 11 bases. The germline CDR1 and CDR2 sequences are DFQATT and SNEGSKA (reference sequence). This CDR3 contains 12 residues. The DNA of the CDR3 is TGCAGTGCTAGGGGACTAGCGGGGGGGCAGTATTTT. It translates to CSARGLAGGQYF.

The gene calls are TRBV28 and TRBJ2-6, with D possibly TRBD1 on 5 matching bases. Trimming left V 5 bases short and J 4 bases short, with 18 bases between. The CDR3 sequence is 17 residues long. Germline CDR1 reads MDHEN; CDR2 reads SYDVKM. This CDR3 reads CASSDTGGEWGANVLTF. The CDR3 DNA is TGTGCCAGCAGTGATACAGGTGGCGAGTGGGGGGCCAACGTCCTGACTTTC.

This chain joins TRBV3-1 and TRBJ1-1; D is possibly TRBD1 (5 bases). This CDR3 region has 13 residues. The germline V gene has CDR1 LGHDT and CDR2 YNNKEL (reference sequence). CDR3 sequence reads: CGCKGPGRTEAFF. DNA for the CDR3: TGTGGATGTAAGGGTCCAGGGCGGACTGAAGCTTTCTTT.

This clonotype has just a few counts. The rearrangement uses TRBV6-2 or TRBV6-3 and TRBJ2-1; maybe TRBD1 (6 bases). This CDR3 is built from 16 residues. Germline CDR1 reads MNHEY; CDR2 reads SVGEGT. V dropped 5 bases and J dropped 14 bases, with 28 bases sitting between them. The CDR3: CASSARGNRAHSEKFF. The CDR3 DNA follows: TGTGCCAGCAGTGCAAGGGGCAACAGGGCCCACTCAGAGAAGTTCTTC.

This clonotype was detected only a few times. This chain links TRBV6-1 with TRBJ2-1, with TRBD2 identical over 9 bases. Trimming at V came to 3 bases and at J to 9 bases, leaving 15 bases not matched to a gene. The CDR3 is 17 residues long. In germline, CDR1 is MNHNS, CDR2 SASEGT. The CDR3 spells CASSDDGVGAGGSEQFF. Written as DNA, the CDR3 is TGTGCCAGCAGTGACGACGGGGTTGGAGCGGGGGGCAGTGAGCAGTTCTTC.

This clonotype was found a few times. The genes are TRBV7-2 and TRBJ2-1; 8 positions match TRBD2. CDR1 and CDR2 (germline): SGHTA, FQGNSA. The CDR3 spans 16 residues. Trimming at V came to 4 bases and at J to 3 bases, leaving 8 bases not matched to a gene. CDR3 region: CASSSLSGVLYNEQFF. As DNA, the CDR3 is TGTGCCAGCAGCTCCCTTAGCGGGGTTCTCTACAATGAGCAGTTCTTC.

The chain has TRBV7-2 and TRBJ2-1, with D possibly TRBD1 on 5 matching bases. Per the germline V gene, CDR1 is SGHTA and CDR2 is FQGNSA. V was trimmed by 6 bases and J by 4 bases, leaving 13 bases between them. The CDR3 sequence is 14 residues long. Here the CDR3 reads CASSRTTVYNEQFF. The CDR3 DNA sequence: TGTGCCAGCAGTCGAACGACAGTTTACAATGAGCAGTTCTTC. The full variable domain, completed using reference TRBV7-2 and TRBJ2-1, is GAGVSQSPSNKVTEKGKDVELRCDPISGHTALYWYRQSLGQGLEFLIYFQGNSAPDKSGLPSDRFSAERTGGSVSTLTIQRTQQEDSAVYLCASSRTTVYNEQFFGPGTRLTVL.

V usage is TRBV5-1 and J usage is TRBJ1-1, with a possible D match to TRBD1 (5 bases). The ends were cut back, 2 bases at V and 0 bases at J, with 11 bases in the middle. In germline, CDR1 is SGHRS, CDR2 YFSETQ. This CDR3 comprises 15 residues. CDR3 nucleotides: TGCGCCAGCAGCTTTTTATCGGGACTGAACACTGAAGCTTTCTTT. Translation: CASSFLSGLNTEAFF.

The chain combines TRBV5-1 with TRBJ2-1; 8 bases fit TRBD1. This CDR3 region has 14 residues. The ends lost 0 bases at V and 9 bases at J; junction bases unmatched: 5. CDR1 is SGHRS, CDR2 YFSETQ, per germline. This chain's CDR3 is CASSLAGTGLEQFF. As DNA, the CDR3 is TGCGCCAGCAGCTTGGCCGGGACAGGTCTTGAGCAGTTCTTC.

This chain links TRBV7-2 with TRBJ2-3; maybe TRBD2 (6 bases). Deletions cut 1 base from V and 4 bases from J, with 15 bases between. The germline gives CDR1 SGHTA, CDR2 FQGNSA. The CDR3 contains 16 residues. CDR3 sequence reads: CASSLGAGILADTQYF. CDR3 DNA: TGTGCCAGCAGCTTAGGAGCGGGCATTCTGGCAGATACGCAGTATTTT.

CDR3 coding DNA: TGTGCCAGCAGCCGCGGGGGGGGGTTTGACAATGAGCAGTTCTTC. Protein: CASSRGGGFDNEQFF. The V and J genes are TRBV7-8 and TRBJ2-1, with 9 bases identical to TRBD2. Germline V gives CDR1 SGHVS, CDR2 FQNEAQ. This CDR3 is 15 amino acids long. V was clipped by 5 bases and J by 5 bases; unmatched bases: 7.

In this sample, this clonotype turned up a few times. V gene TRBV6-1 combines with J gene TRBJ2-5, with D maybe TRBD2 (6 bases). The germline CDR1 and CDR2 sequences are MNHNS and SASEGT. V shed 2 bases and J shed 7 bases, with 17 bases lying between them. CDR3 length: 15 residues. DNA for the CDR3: TGTGCCAGCAGTGAATTCGCGGGGTTTCTGGGGACCCAGTACTTC. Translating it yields CASSEFAGFLGTQYF.

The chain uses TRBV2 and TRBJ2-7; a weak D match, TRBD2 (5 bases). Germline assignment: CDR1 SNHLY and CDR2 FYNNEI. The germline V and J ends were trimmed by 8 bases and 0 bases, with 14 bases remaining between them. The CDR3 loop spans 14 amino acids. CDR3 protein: CASPGGPNSYEQYF. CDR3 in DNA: TGTGCCAGCCCTGGAGGACCGAACTCCTACGAGCAGTACTTC.

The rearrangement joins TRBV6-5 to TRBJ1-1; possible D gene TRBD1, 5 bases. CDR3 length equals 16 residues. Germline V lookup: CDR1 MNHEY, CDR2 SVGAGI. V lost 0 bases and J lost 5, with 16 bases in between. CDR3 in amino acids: CASSYSSGPTGTEAFF. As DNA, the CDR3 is TGTGCCAGCAGTTACTCTTCGGGACCCACGGGGACTGAAGCTTTCTTT.

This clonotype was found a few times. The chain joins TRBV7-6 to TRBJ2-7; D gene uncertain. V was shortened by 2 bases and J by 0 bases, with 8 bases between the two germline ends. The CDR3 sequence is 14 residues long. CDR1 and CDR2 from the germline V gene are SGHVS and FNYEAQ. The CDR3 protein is CASSLQSDSYEQYF. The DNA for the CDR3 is TGTGCCAGCAGCTTACAATCGGACTCCTACGAGCAGTACTTC.

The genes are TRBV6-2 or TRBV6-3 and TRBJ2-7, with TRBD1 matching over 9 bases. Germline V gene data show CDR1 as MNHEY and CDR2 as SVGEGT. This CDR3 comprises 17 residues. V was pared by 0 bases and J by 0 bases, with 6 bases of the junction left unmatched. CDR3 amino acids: CASSYSTGTGRSYEQYF. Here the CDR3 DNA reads TGTGCCAGCAGTTACTCCACCGGGACAGGGCGCTCCTACGAGCAGTACTTC.

The CDR3, as DNA: TGTGCCAGCAGCGTAGGGGGTGCAGGGACAGATACGCAGTATTTT. Its protein is CASSVGGAGTDTQYF. This rearrangement joins TRBV9 to TRBJ2-3; D possibly corresponds to TRBD1 (5 bases). The V and J ends lost 0 bases and 3 bases respectively, with 11 bases between them. There are 15 residues in the CDR3. CDR1 is SGDLS and CDR2 is YYNGEE in the germline V gene.

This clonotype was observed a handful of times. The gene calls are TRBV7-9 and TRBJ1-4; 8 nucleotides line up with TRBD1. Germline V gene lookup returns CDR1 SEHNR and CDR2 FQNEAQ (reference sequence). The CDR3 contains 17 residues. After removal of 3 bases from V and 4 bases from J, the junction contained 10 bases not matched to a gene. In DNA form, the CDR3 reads TGTGCCAGCAGCTTGCGACAGGGGCAACTAGTTAATGAAAAACTGTTTTTT. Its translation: CASSLRQGQLVNEKLFF. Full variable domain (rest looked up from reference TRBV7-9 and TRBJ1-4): DTGVSQNPRHKITKRGQNVTFRCDPISEHNRLYWYRQTLGQGPEFLTYFQNEAQLEKSRLLSDRFSAERPKGSFSTLEIQRTEQGDSAMYLCASSLRQGQLVNEKLFFGSGTQLSVL.

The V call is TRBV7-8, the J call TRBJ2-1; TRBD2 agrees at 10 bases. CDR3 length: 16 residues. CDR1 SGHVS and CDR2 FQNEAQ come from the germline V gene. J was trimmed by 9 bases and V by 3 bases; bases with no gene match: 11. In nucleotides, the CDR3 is TGTGCCAGCAGCTTGAGCGGGACTAGCGTTCTCACTGAGCAGTTCTTC. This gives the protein CASSLSGTSVLTEQFF.

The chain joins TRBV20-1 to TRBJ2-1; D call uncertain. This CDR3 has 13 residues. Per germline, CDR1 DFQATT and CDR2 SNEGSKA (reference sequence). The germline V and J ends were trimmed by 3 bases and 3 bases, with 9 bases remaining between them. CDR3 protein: CSARSHDYNEQFF. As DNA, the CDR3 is TGCAGTGCTAGGTCCCACGACTACAATGAGCAGTTCTTC.

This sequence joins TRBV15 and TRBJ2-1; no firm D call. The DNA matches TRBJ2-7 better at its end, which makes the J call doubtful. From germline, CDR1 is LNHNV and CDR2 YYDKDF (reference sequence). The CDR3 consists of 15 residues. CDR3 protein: CATSRDQGSTYEQYF. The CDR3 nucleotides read TGTGCCACCAGCAGAGATCAAGGATCAACCTACGAGCAGTACTTC.

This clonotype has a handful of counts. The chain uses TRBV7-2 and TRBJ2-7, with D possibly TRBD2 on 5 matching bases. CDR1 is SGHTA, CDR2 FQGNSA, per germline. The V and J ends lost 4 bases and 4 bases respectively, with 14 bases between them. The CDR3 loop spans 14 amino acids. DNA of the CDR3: TGTGCCAGCAGCTCCCGCGGAGAGCGGTACGAGCAGTACTTC. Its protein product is CASSSRGERYEQYF.

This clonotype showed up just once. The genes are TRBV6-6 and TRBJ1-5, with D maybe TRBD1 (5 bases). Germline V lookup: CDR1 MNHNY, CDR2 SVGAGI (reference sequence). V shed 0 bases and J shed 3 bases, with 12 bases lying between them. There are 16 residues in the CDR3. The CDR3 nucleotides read TGTGCCAGCAGTTACTCTGGGCGAGGGGACAATCAGCCCCAGCATTTT. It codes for CASSYSGRGDNQPQHF.

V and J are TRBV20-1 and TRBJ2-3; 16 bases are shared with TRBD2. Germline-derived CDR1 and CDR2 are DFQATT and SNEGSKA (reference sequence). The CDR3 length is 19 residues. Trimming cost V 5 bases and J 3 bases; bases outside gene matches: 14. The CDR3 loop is CSAEPGTSGGAGGTDTQYF. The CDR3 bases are TGCAGTGCTGAACCCGGGACTAGCGGGGGGGCCGGAGGGACAGATACGCAGTATTTT.

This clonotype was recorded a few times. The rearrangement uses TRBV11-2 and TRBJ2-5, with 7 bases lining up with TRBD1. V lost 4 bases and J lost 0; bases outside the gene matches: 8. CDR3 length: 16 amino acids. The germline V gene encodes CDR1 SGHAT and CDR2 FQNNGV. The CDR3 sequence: CASSSDRQGNQETQYF. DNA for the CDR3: TGTGCCAGCAGCTCCGACCGACAGGGTAACCAAGAGACCCAGTACTTC.

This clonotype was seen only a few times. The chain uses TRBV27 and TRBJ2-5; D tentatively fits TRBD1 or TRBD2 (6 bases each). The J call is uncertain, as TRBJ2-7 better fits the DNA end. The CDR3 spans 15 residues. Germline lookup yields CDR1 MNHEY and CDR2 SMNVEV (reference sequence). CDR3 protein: CASSLHGQGRYEQYF. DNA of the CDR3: TGTGCCAGCAGTCTACATGGGCAGGGGAGGTACGAGCAGTACTTC.

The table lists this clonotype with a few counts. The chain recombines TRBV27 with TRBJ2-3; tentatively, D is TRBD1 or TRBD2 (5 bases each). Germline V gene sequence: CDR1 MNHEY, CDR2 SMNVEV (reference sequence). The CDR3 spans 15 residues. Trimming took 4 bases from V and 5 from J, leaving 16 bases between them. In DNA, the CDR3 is TGTGCCAGCAGTTCGGGGACGGTTGTGGAAGATACGCAGTATTTT. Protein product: CASSSGTVVEDTQYF.

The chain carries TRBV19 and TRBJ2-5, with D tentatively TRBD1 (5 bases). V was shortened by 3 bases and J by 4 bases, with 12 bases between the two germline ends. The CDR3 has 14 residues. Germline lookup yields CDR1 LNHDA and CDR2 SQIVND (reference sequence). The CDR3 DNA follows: TGTGCCAGTAGTATCCGACCAGGGCCAGAGACCCAGTACTTC. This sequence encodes CASSIRPGPETQYF.

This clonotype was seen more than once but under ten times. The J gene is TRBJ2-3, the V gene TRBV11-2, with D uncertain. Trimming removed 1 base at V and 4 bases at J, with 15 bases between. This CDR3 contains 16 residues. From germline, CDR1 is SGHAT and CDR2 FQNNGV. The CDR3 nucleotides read TGTGCCAGCAGCTTAGTGGGTAGTCTAATGTCAGATACGCAGTATTTT. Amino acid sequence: CASSLVGSLMSDTQYF.

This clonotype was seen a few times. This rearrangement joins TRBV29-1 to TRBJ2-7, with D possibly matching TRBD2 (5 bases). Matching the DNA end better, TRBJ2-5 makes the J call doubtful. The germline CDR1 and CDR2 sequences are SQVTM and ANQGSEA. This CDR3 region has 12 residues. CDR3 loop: CSVEGTVETQYF. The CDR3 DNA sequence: TGCAGCGTTGAAGGGACTGTGGAGACCCAGTACTTC.